The 8 T cell receptor beta chains listed next were all sequenced from one sample in a study of T cell changes during pregnancy in multiple sclerosis. Assay: immunoSEQ multiplex PCR; the TCRdb copy retains only in-frame clones and omits some. This sample has about 110,000 clones, with approximately 93% found just once. The input for sequencing was peripheral blood, taken after pregnancy. These receptor sequences come from a female donor with multiple sclerosis, enrolled in a pregnancy study.

The V gene is TRBV5-3, the J gene TRBJ2-3; 7 bases map to TRBD2. TRBV5-3 is treated as an ORF (open reading frame) with a function not yet certain. With 0 bases clipped from V and 0 bases from J, the junction kept 4 bases outside the gene matches. This CDR3 comprises 16 residues. CDR3 protein: CARSLGLAASTDTQYF. The CDR3 DNA is TGTGCCAGAAGCTTGGGCCTAGCGGCTAGCACAGATACGCAGTATTTT.

This clone showed up just once. The J gene is TRBJ1-1, the V gene TRBV6-1; D call uncertain. CDR3 length: 11 amino acids. Deletions cut 6 bases from V and 6 bases from J, with 8 bases between. The germline gives CDR1 MNHNS, CDR2 SASEGT. The CDR3 protein is CASREFPEAFF. DNA for the CDR3: TGTGCCAGCAGGGAGTTCCCTGAAGCTTTCTTT.

This chain uses TRBV4-1 with TRBJ1-1; 7 bases agree with TRBD1. CDR3 length: 15 residues. V dropped 4 bases and J dropped 0; count of bases not matched to a gene: 5. Germline CDR1 and CDR2: MGHRA and YSYEKL. CDR3 in amino acids: CASSPQGTVNTEAFF. The CDR3, as DNA: TGCGCCAGCAGCCCTCAGGGGACAGTGAACACTGAAGCTTTCTTT.

This chain uses TRBV7-6 with TRBJ2-1; D is unclear. Germline CDR1 reads SGHVS; CDR2 reads FNYEAQ. CDR3 length equals 13 residues. V lost 5 bases and J 10 bases, leaving 15 bases between the germline ends. The CDR3 DNA follows: TGTGCCAGCAGCCCCAATCCGGTTTGGGAGCAGTTCTTC. Its translation is CASSPNPVWEQFF.

V is TRBV11-2 and J is TRBJ2-5; the match to TRBD2 covers 11 bases. Germline assignment: CDR1 SGHAT and CDR2 FQNNGV. With 2 bases clipped from V and 5 bases from J, the junction kept 4 bases outside the gene matches. This CDR3 is built from 15 residues. CDR3 sequence (DNA): TGTGCCAGCAGCTTAACTCCTAGCGGGGGGGAGACCCAGTACTTC. Translating it yields CASSLTPSGGETQYF.

The chain joins TRBV7-2 to TRBJ2-1; 10 nucleotides align to TRBD2. Germline V lookup: CDR1 SGHTA, CDR2 FQGNSA. This CDR3 comprises 19 residues. V shed 1 base and J 6 bases; nucleotides not matched to a gene: 15. The DNA of the CDR3 is TGTGCCAGCAGCTTAGGGGAGGGTGAGCGGGGGGGCCTCTTCAATGAGCAGTTCTTC. This encodes CASSLGEGERGGLFNEQFF.

The CDR3 protein is CASSVDIVPTDTQYF. CDR3 in DNA: TGTGCCAGCAGCGTAGATATAGTCCCCACAGATACGCAGTATTTT. The rearrangement links TRBV9 to TRBJ2-3; no firm D call. Trimming left V 0 bases short and J 2 bases short, with 10 bases between. Germline CDR1 is SGDLS and CDR2 is YYNGEE. The CDR3 spans 15 residues.

V usage is TRBV9 and J usage is TRBJ2-1; D unclear. The CDR3 consists of 14 residues. Germline CDR1 and CDR2: SGDLS and YYNGEE. The V end lost 4 bases, the J end lost 6 bases, and 14 bases lay between the germline ends. The CDR3 region is CASSLISRSNEQFF. In DNA, the CDR3 is TGTGCCAGCAGCCTCATCAGTAGGAGCAATGAGCAGTTCTTC.